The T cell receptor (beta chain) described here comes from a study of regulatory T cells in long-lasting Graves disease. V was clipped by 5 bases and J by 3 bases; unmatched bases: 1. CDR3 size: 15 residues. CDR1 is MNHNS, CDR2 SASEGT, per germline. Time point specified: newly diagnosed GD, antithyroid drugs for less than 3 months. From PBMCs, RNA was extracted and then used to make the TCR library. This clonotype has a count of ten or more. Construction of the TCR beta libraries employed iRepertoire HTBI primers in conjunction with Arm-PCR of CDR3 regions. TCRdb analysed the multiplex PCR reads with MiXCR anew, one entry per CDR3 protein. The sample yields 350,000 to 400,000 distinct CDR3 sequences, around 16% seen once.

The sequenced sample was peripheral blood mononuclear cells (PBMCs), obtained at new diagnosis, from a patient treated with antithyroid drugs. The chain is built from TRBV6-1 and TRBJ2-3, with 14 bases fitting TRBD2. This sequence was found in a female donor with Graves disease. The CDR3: CASSRTSGRTDTQYF. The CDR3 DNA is TGTGCCAGCAGTCGGACTAGCGGGAGGACAGATACGCAGTATTTT.